This T cell receptor beta chain was profiled in a study of T-cell memory formation after mild COVID-19. Remarks on this clonotype: Its target is unknown.

5'RACE primed from the constant segment yielded TCR alpha and TCR beta cDNA libraries bearing sample barcodes and UMIs. TCRdb fed the 5' RACE reads into MiXCR, producing one record per CDR3 protein. This table has about half a million distinct CDR3 sequences, 18% appearing once. Regarding the study as a whole: While clones contracting from day 15 to 85 were balanced between CD4 and CD8, later expanders leaned CD4+. Several responding clones turned up in pre-infection memory, indicating that cross-reactive memory may have taken part.

The TCR sequence derives from an adult woman who had mild COVID-19 (a few samples of this study predate the infection). Cell type and time point are not known. Source material: PBMCs or a T cell subset sorted from them (not recorded which).

The chain's CDR3 is CASSSGQGGTTDTQYF. As DNA, the CDR3 is TGTGCCAGCTCATCGGGACAGGGGGGGACCACAGATACGCAGTATTTT. The V call is TRBV18, the J call TRBJ2-3; 11 bases line up with TRBD1. CDR3 length equals 16 residues. V was clipped by 5 bases and J by 2 bases; unmatched bases: 6. Germline V gives CDR1 KGHSH, CDR2 LQKENI.